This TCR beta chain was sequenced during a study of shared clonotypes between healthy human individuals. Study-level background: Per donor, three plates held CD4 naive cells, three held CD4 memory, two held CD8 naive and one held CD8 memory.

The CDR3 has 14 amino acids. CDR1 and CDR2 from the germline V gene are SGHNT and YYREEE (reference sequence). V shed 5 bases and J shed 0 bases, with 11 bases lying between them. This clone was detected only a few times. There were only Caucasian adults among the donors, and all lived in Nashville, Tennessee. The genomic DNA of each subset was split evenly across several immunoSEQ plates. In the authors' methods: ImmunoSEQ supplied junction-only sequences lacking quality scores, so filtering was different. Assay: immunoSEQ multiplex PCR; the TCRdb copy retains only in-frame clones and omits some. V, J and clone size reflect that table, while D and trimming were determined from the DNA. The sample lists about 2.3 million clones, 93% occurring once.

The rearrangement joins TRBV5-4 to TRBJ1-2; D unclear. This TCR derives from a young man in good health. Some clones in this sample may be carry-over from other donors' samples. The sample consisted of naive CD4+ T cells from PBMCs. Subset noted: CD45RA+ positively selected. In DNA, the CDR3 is TGTGCCAGCAGGGCCTTGAGCACTAACTATGGCTACACCTTC. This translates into CASRALSTNYGYTF.